The T cell receptor (beta chain) under discussion was sequenced for a study of T cells in Graves' hyperthyroidism and ophthalmopathy. Study-level results: Onset of ophthalmopathy came a median around 7.1 months after the model predicted it. The majority of expanded thyroid clonotypes above 0.001 also appeared in blood.

This clonotype was detected only a few times. The antigen is undetermined. Amplified TCR beta CDR3 regions derived from RNA transcripts. An initial round of RT-PCR targeting the TCR CDR3 relied on the HTBI primer set. TCRdb ran MiXCR on the multiplex PCR reads and lists one entry per CDR3 protein. The table lists under 700,000 distinct CDR3 sequences, roughly 46% of them singletons, with roughly 8.2% in the top ten. When ophthalmopathy did not progress within 18 months, Graves' hyperthyroidism was considered stable. The sample consisted of peripheral blood or thyroid tissue (not recorded which). This TCR came from a woman aged 18-29 years with Graves' hyperthyroidism.

CDR3 amino acids: CASSDWEGPYGYTF. The CDR3 DNA is TGTGCCAGCTCAGACTGGGAAGGTCCCTATGGCTACACCTTC. V and J are TRBV9 and TRBJ1-2; no definite D call. Trimming stripped 7 bases from V and 4 bases from J, with 17 bases between. The CDR3 length is 14 residues. CDR1 is SGDLS, CDR2 YYNGEE, per germline.